Listed below are T cell receptor beta chains from one sample, sequenced in a study of T cells of healthy individuals. Each CDR3 protein is one row after TCRdb ran MiXCR on the 5' RACE reads. The data hold some 82,000 distinct CDR3 sequences, with 5% observed a single time. These receptors all stem from a female donor in good health. Each CDR3 is given with its conserved first and last residue. The D gene is left open where the match is weak. Size values are once, few and many counts, or a class for expanded clones, and some rows have none.

many | 15 | TRBV3-1 | TRBD1 | CASSQQGVSNQPQHF
many | 15 | TRBV7-2 | TRBD1 | CASSSAGGTHTEAFF
many | 12 | TRBV7-2 | - | CASSLFRDEQFF
few | 18 | TRBV4-3 | TRBD2 | CASSPTGLAEVRNNEQFF
many | 18 | TRBV28 | - | CASSLAVRIGGMNTEAFF
- | 16 | TRBV4-3 | TRBD1 | CASSQGGQAAYNEQFF
many | 13 | TRBV4-1 | - | CASSQGNTGELFF
many | 21 | TRBV5-1 | TRBD2 | CASRPSTSGNLRTSSYNEQFF
many | 16 | TRBV4-1 | - | CASSHDISDLPRGYTF
many | 14 | TRBV7-8 | - | CASSLVISGIEAFF
many | 13 | TRBV4-2 | - | CASRENGGYGYTF
- | 13 | TRBV7-8 | - | CASSPNSNQPQHF
few | 15 | TRBV4-2 | - | CASSQVRGRLGEQFF
few | 14 | TRBV3-1 | TRBD1 | CASSVRTGQETQYF
many | 13 | TRBV7-9 | - | CASSLSALGEQYF
many | 17 | TRBV6-2/TRBV6-3 | - | CASSSPRGIPGANVLTF
- | 13 | TRBV25-1 | - | CASSEYETDTQYF
many | 18 | TRBV9 | TRBD2 | CASSGGRFSSGSGETQYF
many | 11 | TRBV29-1 | - | CSGDLYNEQFF
- | 13 | TRBV7-8 | - | CASSQGPGAEQYF
few | 16 | TRBV6-5 | - | CASSLTGGKGDYEQYF
few | 15 | TRBV12-3/TRBV12-4 | - | CASSPHFTGNYGYTF
many | 14 | TRBV28 | - | CASSLAQSTDTQYF
- | 15 | TRBV7-2 | TRBD1 | CASSLAPGQWIGYTF
- | 15 | TRBV20-1 | TRBD1 | CSARADRGPTYGYTF
many | 14 | TRBV18 | - | CASSPYKGNQPQHF
many | 15 | TRBV12-3/TRBV12-4 | TRBD1 | CASNSGTGDTDTQYF
few | 16 | TRBV7-2 | - | CASSPLLGRGTGELFF
many | 14 | TRBV29-1 | - | CSVEDRIAVNEQFF
- | 16 | TRBV19 | TRBD2 | CASSSGSGGLTGELFF